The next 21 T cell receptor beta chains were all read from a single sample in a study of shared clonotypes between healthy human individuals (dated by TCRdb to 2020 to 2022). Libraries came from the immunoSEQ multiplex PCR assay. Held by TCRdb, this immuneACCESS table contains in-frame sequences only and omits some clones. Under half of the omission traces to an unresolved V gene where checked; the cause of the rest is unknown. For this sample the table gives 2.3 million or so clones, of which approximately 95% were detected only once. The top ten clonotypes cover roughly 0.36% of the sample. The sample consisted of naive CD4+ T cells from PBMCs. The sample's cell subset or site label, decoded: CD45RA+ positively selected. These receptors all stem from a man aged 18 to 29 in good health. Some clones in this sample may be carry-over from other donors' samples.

This CDR3 is CAWTRTTSYNEQFF. The CDR3 nucleotides are TGTGCCTGGACCCGGACCACCTCCTACAATGAGCAGTTCTTC. This chain links TRBV30 with TRBJ2-1; D unresolved. CDR3 length: 14 amino acids. V lost 4 bases to trimming and J lost 0 bases, with 10 bases between them. Germline lookup yields CDR1 GTSNPN and CDR2 SVGIG (reference sequence).

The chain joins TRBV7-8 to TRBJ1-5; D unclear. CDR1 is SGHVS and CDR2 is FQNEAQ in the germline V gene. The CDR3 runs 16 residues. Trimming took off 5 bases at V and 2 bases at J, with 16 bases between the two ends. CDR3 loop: CASSAYSAPGNQPQHF. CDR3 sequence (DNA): TGTGCCAGCAGCGCATACTCGGCCCCAGGCAATCAGCCCCAGCATTTT.

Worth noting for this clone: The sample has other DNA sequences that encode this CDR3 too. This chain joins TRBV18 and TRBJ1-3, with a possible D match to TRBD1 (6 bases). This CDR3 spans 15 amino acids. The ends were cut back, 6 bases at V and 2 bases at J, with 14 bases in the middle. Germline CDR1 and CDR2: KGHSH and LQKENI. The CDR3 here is CASSLGQPPGNTIYF. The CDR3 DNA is TGTGCCAGCTCCCTCGGACAGCCACCTGGAAACACCATATATTTT. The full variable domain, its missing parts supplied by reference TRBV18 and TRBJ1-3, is NAGVMQNPRHLVRRRGQEARLRCSPMKGHSHVYWYRQLPEEGLKFMVYLQKENIIDESGMPKERFSAEFPKEGPSILRIQQVVRGDSAAYFCASSLGQPPGNTIYFGEGSWLTVV.

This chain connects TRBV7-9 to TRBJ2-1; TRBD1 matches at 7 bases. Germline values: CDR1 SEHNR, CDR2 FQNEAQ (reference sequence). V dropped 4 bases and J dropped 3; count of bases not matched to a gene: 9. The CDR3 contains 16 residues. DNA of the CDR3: TGTGCCAGCAGCTCCGTGGGGGCAGGGGGCTACAATGAGCAGTTCTTC. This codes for CASSSVGAGGYNEQFF.

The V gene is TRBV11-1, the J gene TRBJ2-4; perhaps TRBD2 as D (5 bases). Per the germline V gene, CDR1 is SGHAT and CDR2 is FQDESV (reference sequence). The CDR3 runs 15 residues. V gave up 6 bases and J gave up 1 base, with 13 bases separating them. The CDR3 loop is CASSLGIAAKNIQYF. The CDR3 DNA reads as TGTGCCAGCAGTCTCGGTATAGCGGCCAAAAACATTCAGTACTTC.

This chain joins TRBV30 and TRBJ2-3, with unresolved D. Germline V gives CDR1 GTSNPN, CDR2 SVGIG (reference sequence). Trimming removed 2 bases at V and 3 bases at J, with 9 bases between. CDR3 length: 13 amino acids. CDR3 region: CAWSSGLTDTQYF. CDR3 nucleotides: TGTGCCTGGAGTTCGGGTCTAACAGATACGCAGTATTTT. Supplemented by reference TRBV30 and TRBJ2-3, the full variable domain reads SQTIHQWPATLVQPVGSPLSLECTVEGTSNPNLYWYRQAAGRGLQLLFYSVGIGQISSEVPQNLSASRPQDRQFILSSKKLLLSDSGFYLCAWSSGLTDTQYFGPGTRLTVL.

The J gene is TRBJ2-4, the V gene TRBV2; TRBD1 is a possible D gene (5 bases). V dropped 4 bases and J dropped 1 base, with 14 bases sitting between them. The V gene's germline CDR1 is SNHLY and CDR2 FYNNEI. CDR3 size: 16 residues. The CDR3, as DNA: TGTGCCAGCAGTGCTCAGGGTTGGGTGGCCAAAAACATTCAGTACTTC. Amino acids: CASSAQGWVAKNIQYF.

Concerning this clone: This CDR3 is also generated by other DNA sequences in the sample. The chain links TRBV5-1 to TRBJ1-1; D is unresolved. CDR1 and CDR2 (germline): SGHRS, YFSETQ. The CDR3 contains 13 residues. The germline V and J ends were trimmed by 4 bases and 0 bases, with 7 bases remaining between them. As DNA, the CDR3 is TGCGCCAGCAGCCTGACTCTGAACACTGAAGCTTTCTTT. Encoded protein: CASSLTLNTEAFF.

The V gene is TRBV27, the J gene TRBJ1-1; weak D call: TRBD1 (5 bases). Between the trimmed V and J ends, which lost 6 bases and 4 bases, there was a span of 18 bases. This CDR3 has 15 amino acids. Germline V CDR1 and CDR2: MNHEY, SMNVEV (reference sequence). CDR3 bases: TGTGCCAGCAGGTTCGTCCAGGCAGGGAGCACTGAAGCTTTCTTT. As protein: CASRFVQAGSTEAFF.

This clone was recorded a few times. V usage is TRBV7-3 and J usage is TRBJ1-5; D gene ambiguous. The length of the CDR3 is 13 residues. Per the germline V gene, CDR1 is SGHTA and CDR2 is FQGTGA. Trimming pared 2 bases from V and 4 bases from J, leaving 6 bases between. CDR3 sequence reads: CASSLGLNQPQHF. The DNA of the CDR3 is TGTGCCAGCAGCTTAGGCCTTAATCAGCCCCAGCATTTT. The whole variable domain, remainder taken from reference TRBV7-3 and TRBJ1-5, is GAGVSQTPSNKVTEKGKYVELRCDPISGHTALYWYRQSLGQGPEFLIYFQGTGAADDSGLPNDRFFAVRPEGSVSTLKIQRTERGDSAVYLCASSLGLNQPQHFGDGTRLSIL.

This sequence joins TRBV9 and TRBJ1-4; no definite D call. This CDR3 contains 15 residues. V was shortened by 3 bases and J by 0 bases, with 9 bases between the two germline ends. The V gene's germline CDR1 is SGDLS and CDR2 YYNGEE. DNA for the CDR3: TGTGCCAGCAGCGCGAGACACACAACTAATGAAAAACTGTTTTTT. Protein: CASSARHTTNEKLFF.

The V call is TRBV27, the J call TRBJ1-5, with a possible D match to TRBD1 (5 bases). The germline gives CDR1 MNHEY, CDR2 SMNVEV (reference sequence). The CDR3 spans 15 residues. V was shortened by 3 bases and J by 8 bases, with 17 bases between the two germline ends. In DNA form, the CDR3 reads TGTGCCAGCAGTTTGAGGGGACCCGGCCTGGAGCCCCAGCATTTT. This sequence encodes CASSLRGPGLEPQHF.

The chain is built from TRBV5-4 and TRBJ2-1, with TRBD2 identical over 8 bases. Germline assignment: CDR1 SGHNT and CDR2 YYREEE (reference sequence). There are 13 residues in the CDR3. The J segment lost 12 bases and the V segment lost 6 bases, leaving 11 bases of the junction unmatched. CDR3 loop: CASTEVKAGAQFF. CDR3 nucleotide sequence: TGTGCCAGCACCGAAGTTAAAGCGGGAGCGCAGTTCTTC.

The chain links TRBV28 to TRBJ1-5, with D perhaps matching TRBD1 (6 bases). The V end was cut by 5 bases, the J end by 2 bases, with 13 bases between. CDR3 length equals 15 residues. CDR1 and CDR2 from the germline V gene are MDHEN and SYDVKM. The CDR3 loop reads CASSRTVTGNQPQHF. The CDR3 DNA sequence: TGTGCCAGCAGTAGGACAGTGACGGGCAATCAGCCCCAGCATTTT.

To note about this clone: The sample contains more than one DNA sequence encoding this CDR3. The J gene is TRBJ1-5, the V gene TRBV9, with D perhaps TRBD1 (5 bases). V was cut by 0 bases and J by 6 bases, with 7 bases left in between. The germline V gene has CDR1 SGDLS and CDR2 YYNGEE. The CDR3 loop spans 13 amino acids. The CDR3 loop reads CASSVDGGQPQHF. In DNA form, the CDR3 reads TGTGCCAGCAGCGTAGATGGGGGTCAGCCCCAGCATTTT.

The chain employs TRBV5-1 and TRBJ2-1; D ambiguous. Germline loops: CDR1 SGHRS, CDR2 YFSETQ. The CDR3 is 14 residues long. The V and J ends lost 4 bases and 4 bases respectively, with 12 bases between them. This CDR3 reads CASSLPHGYNEQFF. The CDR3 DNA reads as TGCGCCAGCAGCCTACCCCATGGATACAATGAGCAGTTCTTC.

CDR3 sequence reads: CASSVRQGGYGYTF. The CDR3 region has the DNA TGTGCCAGCAGCGTACGACAGGGTGGCTATGGCTACACCTTC. V gene TRBV4-2 combines with J gene TRBJ1-2; 7 bases are shared with TRBD1. The junction had 7 bases not matched to a gene; V was cut back by 5 bases and J by 4 bases. The CDR3 sequence is 14 residues long. Germline values: CDR1 LGHNA, CDR2 YNFKEQ.

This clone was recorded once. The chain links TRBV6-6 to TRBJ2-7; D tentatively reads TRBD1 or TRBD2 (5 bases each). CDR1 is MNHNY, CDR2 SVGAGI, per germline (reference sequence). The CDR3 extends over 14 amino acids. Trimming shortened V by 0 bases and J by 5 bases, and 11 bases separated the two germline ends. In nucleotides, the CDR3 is TGTGCCAGCAGTTACTCGAGTCGGGGACACGAGCAGTACTTC. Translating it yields CASSYSSRGHEQYF.

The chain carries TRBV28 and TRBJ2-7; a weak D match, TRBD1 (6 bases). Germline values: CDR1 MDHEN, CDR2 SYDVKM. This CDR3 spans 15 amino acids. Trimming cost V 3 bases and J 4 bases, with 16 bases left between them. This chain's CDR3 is CASSFEPGHPYEQYF. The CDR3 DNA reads TGTGCCAGCAGTTTCGAACCGGGACACCCTTACGAGCAGTACTTC.

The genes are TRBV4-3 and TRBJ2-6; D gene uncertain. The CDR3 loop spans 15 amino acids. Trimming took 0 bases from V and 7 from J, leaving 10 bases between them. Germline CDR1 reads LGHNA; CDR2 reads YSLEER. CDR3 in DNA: TGCGCCAGCAGCCAAGATACGCGGATAGCCAACGTCCTGACTTTC. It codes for CASSQDTRIANVLTF.

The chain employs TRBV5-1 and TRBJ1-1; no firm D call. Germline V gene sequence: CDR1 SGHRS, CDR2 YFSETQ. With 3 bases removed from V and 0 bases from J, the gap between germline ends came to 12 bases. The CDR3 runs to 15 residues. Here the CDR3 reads CASSWRSALNTEAFF. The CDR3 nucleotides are TGCGCCAGCAGCTGGCGATCCGCGTTGAACACTGAAGCTTTCTTT.